This paragraph covers one T cell receptor (beta chain) sequence. In the authors' methods: Amplification from reference gene primers served as the basis for estimated nucleated cell counts. Profiled with immunoSEQ multiplex PCR; TCRdb holds only in-frame clones, not every one. That table furnishes V, J and clone size, whereas the DNA furnished D and trimming. The sample consists of roughly 62,000 clones, approximately 86% of them appearing once. The data belong to a study of blood T cell repertoires in COVID-19. Study background: Collection of acute and convalescent COVID-19 samples took place in the United States, Italy and Spain.

Germline values: CDR1 LGHNT, CDR2 FRNRAP. Trimming took off 0 bases at V and 0 bases at J, with 12 bases between the two ends. The CDR3 loop spans 16 amino acids. The TCR originated in a human donor with acute or convalescent COVID-19. The donor label of this sample is uncertain. V and J are TRBV12-5 and TRBJ2-7; tentatively, D is TRBD1 (6 bases). Material: peripheral blood. The CDR3 is CASGLVLRGGSYEQYF. CDR3 coding DNA: TGTGCTAGTGGTTTGGTACTCAGGGGTGGCTCCTACGAGCAGTACTTC. Full variable domain (missing parts from reference TRBV12-5 and TRBJ2-7): DARVTQTPRHKVTEMGQEVTMRCQPILGHNTVFWYRQTMMQGLELLAYFRNRAPLDDSGMPKDRFSAEMPDATLATLKIQPSEPRDSAVYFCASGLVLRGGSYEQYFGPGTRLTVT.